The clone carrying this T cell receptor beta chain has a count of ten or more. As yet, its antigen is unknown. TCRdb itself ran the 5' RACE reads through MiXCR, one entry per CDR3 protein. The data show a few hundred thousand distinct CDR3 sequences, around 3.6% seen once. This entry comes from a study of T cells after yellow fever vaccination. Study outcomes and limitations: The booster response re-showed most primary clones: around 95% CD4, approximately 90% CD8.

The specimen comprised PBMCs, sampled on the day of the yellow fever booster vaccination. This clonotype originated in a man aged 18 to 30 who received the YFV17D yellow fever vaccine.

CDR3 region: CASSPVVLAGGNEQFF. The DNA for the CDR3 is TGTGCCAGCAGTCCTGTTGTGCTAGCGGGGGGGAATGAGCAGTTCTTC. The rearrangement links TRBV12-3 or TRBV12-4 to TRBJ2-1, with 12 positions matching TRBD2. The CDR3 has 16 residues. V trimming: 5 bases; J trimming: 7 bases; junction bases outside the gene matches: 9.